Here is one TCR beta chain with its context. The target of this receptor is not known. No much larger clone is present one base from it, and per-base qualities are unavailable. The CDR3 regions of human TCRbeta chains were analyzed by immunosequencing. The original pipeline was this. TCRs in the repertoires were matched against a reference library of SARS-CoV-2-specific TCRs that had been generated with the MIRA antigen-specificity platform. Breadth was defined as the fraction of unique TCRs that were SARS-CoV-2-associated, and depth was defined as the fraction of total T cells that were SARS-CoV-2-associated. Using the MIRA data, each spike-specific TCR was mapped to the spike region that the TCR reacts to and placed in a CD4 or CD8 class. Log10-transformed breadth and depth values were compared by one-way ANOVA with Sidak's multiple comparisons tests. As stored in TCRdb, this immuneACCESS dataset retains in-frame rearrangements with V and J assigned. A fraction of the clones does not appear; measured against another copy, unresolved V genes explain less than half of the discrepancy, and the remainder lacks a known reason. The V and J calls and clone size were taken over from that table, and D and trimming were inferred from the DNA. The sample has approximately 120,000 clones on record, roughly 90% of them singletons. The leading ten clones occupy approximately 15% of the sample.

The sample's time point label, in plain terms: baseline before first vaccination. Samples from vaccinated people were obtained from the UK trials COV001 and COV002, which included a single-blind randomized controlled phase 2/3 trial of AZD1222 (ChAdOx1 nCoV-19) in healthy adults. Trial participant PBMC samples were collected at day 0 and day 28 after the second dose for TCRbeta chain sequencing. This entry comes from a study of T cell responses to AZD1222 COVID-19 vaccine (TCRdb year 2021). In terms of the full investigation: AZD1222 recipients with second doses at about 4 weeks or about 12 weeks were pooled, because spike-specific TCR depth and breadth did not differ between schedules. TCR sequencing covered 230 to 250 trial participants: 200 to 220 given two doses of AZD1222 and about 26 given two doses of MenACWY control vaccine. Enrollment into the trials was organized by age into subgroups of 18-55, 56-69 and 70-plus years, and those subgroups contained about 150, 27 and 61 TCR-sequenced participants, respectively. Overall study outcomes, separate from this receptor: Most participants were white British and females outnumbered males, and the authors suggested that clonal diversity may have been underestimated. The vaccine-associated CD4 TCRs covered the entire spike protein, and the dominant responses fell in regions 160-218 and 743-854. Conclusions about previously exposed vaccinees were limited because only a handful of AZD1222 recipients were SARS-CoV-2 seropositive at baseline. Epitopes outside the regions mutated in the B.1.351 and B.1.1.7 variants were reportedly recognized by nearly half of the unique spike-specific TCRs. No day 14 peak-response samples were available, so repertoires were characterized only after the peak T cell response. The 56-69-year group was small, and its depth increase did not reach significance, likely because of low power. A significant rise in spike-specific TCR breadth and depth was observed after two AZD1222 doses relative to day 0 and relative to MenACWY recipients.

The germline V gene encodes CDR1 KGHDR and CDR2 SFDVKD. Counted from cysteine to phenylalanine, this CDR3 has 15 amino acids. The retained sequence is limited to the CDR3, 45 bases, with the frame set at the first base. A distance of 13 bases separates the germline ends of V and J, which lose 1 base and 5 bases respectively. This receptor was identified in an adult in good health. The sample in question was peripheral blood, obtained on day 0 of AZD1222 vaccination. This sequence uses TRBV24-1 and TRBJ2-5; no D gene is confidently identified. The CDR3 region reads CATSDFRTPYETQYF. The nucleotide sequence reads TGTGCCACCAGTGATTTCCGGACCCCGTACGAGACCCAGTACTTC.